The rows below give T cell receptor beta chains drawn from one sample of a study of T cell responses to AZD1222 COVID-19 vaccine. The assay was immunoSEQ multiplex PCR, and TCRdb's table has in-frame clones only and misses some. Of more than 95,000 clones listed, approximately 85% are singletons. The source was peripheral blood, collected 28 days after the second AZD1222 dose. The receptors originated from an adult who received the AZD1222 COVID-19 vaccine. CDR3s include the opening cysteine and the closing phenylalanine or tryptophan. A D gene is named only where the DNA matches it firmly. Size is stated for part of the rows, as once, few or many counts, or as a class when the clone is expanded.

d_call: TRBD2
clone_size: .
j_call: TRBJ2-5
v_call: TRBV5-8
cdr3_aa: CASSGGVAKGASETQYF
cdr3_nt: TGTGCCAGCAGCGGGGGGGTCGCGAAGGGTGCGTCGGAGACCCAGTACTTC

d_call: TRBD2
clone_size: .
j_call: TRBJ2-5
v_call: TRBV7-8
cdr3_aa: CASSSQTSGGLETQYF
cdr3_nt: TGTGCCAGCAGCTCCCAAACTAGCGGGGGGCTGGAGACCCAGTACTTC

d_call: .
clone_size: .
j_call: TRBJ2-7
v_call: TRBV5-5
cdr3_aa: CASSLRVDVNLRYEQYF
cdr3_nt: TGTGCCAGCAGCTTGAGGGTGGATGTCAACCTTCGATACGAGCAGTACTTC

d_call: .
clone_size: .
j_call: TRBJ1-3
v_call: TRBV5-6
cdr3_aa: CASRAGNTIYF
cdr3_nt: TGTGCCAGCAGGGCTGGAAACACCATATATTTT

d_call: .
clone_size: .
j_call: TRBJ2-7
v_call: TRBV29-1
cdr3_aa: CSVEENNPNSYEQYF
cdr3_nt: TGCAGCGTTGAAGAGAACAATCCTAACTCCTACGAGCAGTACTTC

d_call: .
clone_size: .
j_call: TRBJ1-1
v_call: TRBV15
cdr3_aa: CATSREAGMNTEAFF
cdr3_nt: TGTGCCACCAGCAGAGAGGCAGGGATGAACACTGAAGCTTTCTTT

d_call: .
clone_size: .
j_call: TRBJ1-2
v_call: TRBV7-3
cdr3_aa: CASSSEQGSGGYTF
cdr3_nt: TGTGCCAGCAGCTCCGAGCAGGGGTCGGGTGGCTACACCTTC

d_call: TRBD1
clone_size: .
j_call: TRBJ1-2
v_call: TRBV11-2
cdr3_aa: CASSLWTGEGGYTF
cdr3_nt: TGTGCCAGCAGCTTATGGACAGGGGAAGGTGGCTACACCTTC

d_call: .
clone_size: .
j_call: TRBJ2-1
v_call: TRBV19
cdr3_aa: CASSILTSLSSYNEQFF
cdr3_nt: TGTGCCAGTAGTATACTTACTAGCCTGAGCTCCTACAATGAGCAGTTCTTC

d_call: .
clone_size: .
j_call: TRBJ1-1
v_call: TRBV7-6
cdr3_aa: CASSLAPDLNTEAFF
cdr3_nt: TGTGCCAGCAGCTTAGCGCCGGACCTGAACACTGAAGCTTTCTTT

d_call: .
clone_size: .
j_call: TRBJ1-3
v_call: TRBV11-2
cdr3_aa: CASSLGKTALSGNTIYF
cdr3_nt: TGTGCCAGCAGCTTAGGGAAGACAGCCCTCTCTGGAAACACCATATATTTT

d_call: .
clone_size: .
j_call: TRBJ1-5
v_call: TRBV29-1
cdr3_aa: CSAMTGGQNQPQHF
cdr3_nt: TGCAGCGCCATGACTGGAGGGCAAAATCAGCCCCAGCATTTT

d_call: TRBD1
clone_size: .
j_call: TRBJ2-5
v_call: TRBV10-3
cdr3_aa: CAISDRDRSLLETQYF
cdr3_nt: TGTGCCATCAGTGATAGGGACAGGTCTCTTTTGGAGACCCAGTACTTC

d_call: .
clone_size: .
j_call: TRBJ1-1
v_call: TRBV28
cdr3_aa: CASRATGGSTEAFF
cdr3_nt: TGTGCCAGCAGAGCCACAGGAGGAAGCACTGAAGCTTTCTTT

d_call: .
clone_size: .
j_call: TRBJ1-5
v_call: TRBV20-1
cdr3_aa: CSASRGQVFGQPQHF
cdr3_nt: TGCAGTGCTAGTAGAGGTCAGGTTTTTGGTCAGCCCCAGCATTTT

d_call: .
clone_size: .
j_call: TRBJ1-2
v_call: TRBV7-9
cdr3_aa: CASSHSDGGLTGYTF
cdr3_nt: TGTGCCAGCAGCCATTCAGATGGGGGACTCACAGGCTACACCTTC

d_call: .
clone_size: once
j_call: TRBJ2-5
v_call: TRBV2
cdr3_aa: CASIFSEAETQYF
cdr3_nt: TGTGCCAGCATTTTTAGCGAAGCAGAGACCCAGTACTTC

d_call: TRBD2
clone_size: .
j_call: TRBJ2-3
v_call: TRBV7-2
cdr3_aa: CASSIRNGGGQSDTQYF
cdr3_nt: TGTGCCAGCAGCATCAGAAATGGCGGGGGGCAATCAGATACGCAGTATTTT

d_call: TRBD2
clone_size: .
j_call: TRBJ2-7
v_call: TRBV10-2
cdr3_aa: CASRGAGYSYEQYF
cdr3_nt: TGCGCCAGCAGAGGAGCGGGGTACTCCTACGAGCAGTACTTC

d_call: TRBD2
clone_size: .
j_call: TRBJ2-1
v_call: TRBV5-4
cdr3_aa: CASSPRGGLAGGRSYNEQFF
cdr3_nt: TGTGCCAGCAGCCCCAGGGGAGGACTAGCGGGGGGCCGTTCCTACAATGAGCAGTTCTTC

d_call: .
clone_size: once
j_call: TRBJ1-1
v_call: TRBV3-1/TRBV3-2
cdr3_aa: CASSPRRNTEAFF
cdr3_nt: TGTGCCAGCAGCCCCAGGAGGAACACTGAAGCTTTCTTT

d_call: .
clone_size: .
j_call: TRBJ1-2
v_call: TRBV5-1
cdr3_aa: CASSISGIPSNYGYTF
cdr3_nt: TGCGCCAGCAGCATATCCGGGATCCCATCTAACTATGGCTACACCTTC

d_call: .
clone_size: .
j_call: TRBJ1-5
v_call: TRBV5-5
cdr3_aa: CASRGSLGARQPQHF
cdr3_nt: TGTGCCAGCCGCGGGAGTCTGGGGGCACGGCAGCCCCAGCATTTT

d_call: .
clone_size: .
j_call: TRBJ1-2
v_call: TRBV7-2
cdr3_aa: CASSLVPNGYTF
cdr3_nt: TGTGCCAGCAGCTTAGTGCCTAATGGCTACACCTTC

d_call: .
clone_size: .
j_call: TRBJ1-1
v_call: TRBV11-2
cdr3_aa: CASSPPPGPGTEAFF
cdr3_nt: TGTGCCAGCAGCCCGCCTCCGGGTCCTGGGACTGAAGCTTTCTTT

d_call: .
clone_size: .
j_call: TRBJ2-6
v_call: TRBV3-1/TRBV3-2
cdr3_aa: CASSRAAESSGANVLTF
cdr3_nt: TGTGCCAGCAGCCGAGCGGCCGAGTCATCTGGGGCCAACGTCCTGACTTTC

d_call: TRBD1
clone_size: once
j_call: TRBJ1-1
v_call: TRBV5-1
cdr3_aa: CASRGTGGMNTEAFF
cdr3_nt: TGCGCCAGCAGGGGGACAGGGGGCATGAACACTGAAGCTTTCTTT